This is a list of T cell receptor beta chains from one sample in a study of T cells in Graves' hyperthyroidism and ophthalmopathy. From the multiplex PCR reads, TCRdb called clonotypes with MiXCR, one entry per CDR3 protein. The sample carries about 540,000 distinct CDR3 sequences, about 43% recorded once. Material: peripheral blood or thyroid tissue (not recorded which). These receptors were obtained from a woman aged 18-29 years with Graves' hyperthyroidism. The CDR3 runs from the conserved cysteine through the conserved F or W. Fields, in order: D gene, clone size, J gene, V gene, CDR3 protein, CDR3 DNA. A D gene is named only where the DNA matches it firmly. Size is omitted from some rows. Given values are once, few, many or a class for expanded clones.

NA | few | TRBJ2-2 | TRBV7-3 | CASSYSAGTGELFF | TGTGCCAGCAGTTACTCAGCCGGGACCGGGGAGCTGTTTTTT
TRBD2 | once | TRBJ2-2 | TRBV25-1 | CASSQQLADYTNTGELFF | TGTGCCAGCAGCCAACAACTAGCGGATTATACGAACACCGGGGAGCTGTTTTTT
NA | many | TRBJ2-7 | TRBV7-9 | CASSFRWETNEQYF | TGTGCCAGCAGCTTTCGGTGGGAGACCAATGAGCAGTACTTC
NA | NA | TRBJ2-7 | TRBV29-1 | CSVEGRGNEQYF | TGCAGCGTTGAGGGCAGGGGCAACGAGCAGTACTTC
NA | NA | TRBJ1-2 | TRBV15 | CATSREVGDHGYTF | TGTGCCACCAGCAGAGAAGTAGGGGATCATGGCTACACCTTC
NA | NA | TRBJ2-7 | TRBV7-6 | CASSRGIYEQYF | TGTGCCAGCAGCAGGGGGATCTACGAGCAGTACTTC
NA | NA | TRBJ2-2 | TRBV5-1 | CASLKTVNTGELFF | TGCGCCAGCCTAAAGACAGTAAACACCGGGGAGCTGTTTTTT
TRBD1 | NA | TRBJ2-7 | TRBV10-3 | CATTLSGQGYGYEQYF | TGTGCCACCACTCTCTCGGGACAGGGCTATGGCTACGAGCAGTACTTC
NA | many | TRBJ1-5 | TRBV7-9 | CASSLRGDQPQHF | TGTGCCAGCAGCTTGCGAGGCGATCAGCCCCAGCATTTT
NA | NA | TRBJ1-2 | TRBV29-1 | CSVDAMSNYGYTF | TGCAGCGTTGATGCGATGTCTAACTATGGCTACACCTTC
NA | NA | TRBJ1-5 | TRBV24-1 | CATSDKVSGQPQHF | TGTGCCACCAGTGACAAAGTGAGCGGTCAGCCCCAGCATTTT
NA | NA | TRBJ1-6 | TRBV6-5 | CASSFWTDNSPLHF | TGTGCCAGCAGTTTTTGGACAGATAATTCACCCCTCCACTTT
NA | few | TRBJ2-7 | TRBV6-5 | CASNGGTDFRQYF | TGTGCCAGCAACGGGGGGACAGACTTTAGGCAGTACTTC
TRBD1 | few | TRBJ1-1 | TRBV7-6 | CASSLDRLVTEAFF | TGTGCCAGCAGCTTGGACAGGCTGGTTACTGAAGCTTTCTTT
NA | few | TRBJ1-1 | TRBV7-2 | CASSPGRKNTEAFF | TGTGCCAGCAGCCCGGGACGGAAGAACACTGAAGCTTTCTTT
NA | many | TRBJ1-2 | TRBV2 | CASSFGTRGYTF | TGTGCCAGCAGTTTCGGGACGCGGGGCTACACCTTC
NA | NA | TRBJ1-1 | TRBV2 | CASSVDSNTEAFF | TGTGCCAGCAGCGTTGACAGTAACACTGAAGCTTTCTTT
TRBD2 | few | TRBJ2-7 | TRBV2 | CASSPASGGPYEQYF | TGTGCCAGCAGTCCCGCTAGCGGGGGCCCCTACGAGCAGTACTTC
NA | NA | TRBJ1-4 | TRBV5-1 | CASSLQPGAAEKLFF | TGCGCCAGCAGCCTCCAACCAGGGGCGGCTGAAAAACTGTTTTTT
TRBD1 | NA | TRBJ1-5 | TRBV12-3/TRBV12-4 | CASSLSSTGARQPQHF | TGTGCCAGCAGCCTTTCTTCCACAGGGGCGCGGCAGCCCCAGCATTTT
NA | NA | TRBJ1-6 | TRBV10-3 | CAISSGRSNSPLHF | TGTGCCATCAGCTCCGGACGGAGTAATTCACCCCTCCACTTT
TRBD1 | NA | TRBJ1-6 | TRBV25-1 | CASSDRDRGDSPLHF | TGTGCCAGCAGTGACAGGGACAGGGGGGATTCACCCCTCCACTTT
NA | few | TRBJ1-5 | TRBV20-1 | CSATSDQGNQPQHF | TGCAGTGCTACCTCGGATCAGGGAAATCAGCCCCAGCATTTT
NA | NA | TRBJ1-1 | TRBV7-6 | CASSLGGFTEAFF | TGTGCCAGCAGCTTAGGGGGTTTTACTGAAGCTTTCTTT
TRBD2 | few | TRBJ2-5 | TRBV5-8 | CASSRLAGEVETQYF | TGTGCCAGCAGCCGACTAGCGGGAGAGGTGGAGACCCAGTACTTC
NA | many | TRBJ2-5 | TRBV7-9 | CASQGGETQYF | TGTGCCAGCCAGGGGGGTGAGACCCAGTACTTC
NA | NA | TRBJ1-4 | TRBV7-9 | CASSSLQGRAGEKLFF | TGTGCCAGCAGCTCCCTTCAGGGGAGGGCTGGTGAAAAACTGTTTTTT
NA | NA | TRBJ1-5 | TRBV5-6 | CASSLTASNQPQHF | TGTGCCAGCAGCTTGACAGCTAGCAATCAGCCCCAGCATTTT
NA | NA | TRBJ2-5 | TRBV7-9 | CASSFRSRETRPQETQYF | TGTGCCAGCAGCTTTCGGTCGCGGGAAACAAGACCACAAGAGACCCAGTACTTC
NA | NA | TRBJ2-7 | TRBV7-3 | CASSRARERSYEQSF | TGCGCCAGCAGCCGGGCGCGGGAAAGGTCCTACGAGCAGTCCTTC
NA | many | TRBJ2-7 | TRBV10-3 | CAIMREGVEQYF | TGTGCCATCATGAGGGAAGGAGTCGAGCAGTACTTC
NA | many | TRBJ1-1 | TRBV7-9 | CASSKPVGTEAFF | TGTGCCAGCAGCAAGCCGGTGGGGACTGAAGCTTTCTTT
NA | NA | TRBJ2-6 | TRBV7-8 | CASSPHLNSGANVLTF | TGTGCCAGCAGCCCCCACCTTAACTCTGGGGCCAACGTCCTGACTTTC
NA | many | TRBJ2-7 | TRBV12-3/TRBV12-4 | CASSSTSAYEQYF | TGTGCCAGCAGTTCCACATCTGCCTACGAGCAGTACTTC
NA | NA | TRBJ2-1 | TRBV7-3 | CASSFDSNEQFF | TGTGCCAGCAGCTTCGACAGTAATGAGCAGTTCTTC
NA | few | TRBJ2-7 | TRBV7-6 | CASRRAGTASYEQYF | TGTGCCAGCAGGCGGGCCGGGACGGCTTCCTACGAGCAGTACTTC
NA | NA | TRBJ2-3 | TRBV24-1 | CATSEPYTDTQYF | TGTGCCACCAGTGAACCTTATACAGATACGCAGTATTTT
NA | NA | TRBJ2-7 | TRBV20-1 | CSARGLEAGNLYEQYF | TGCAGTGCTAGAGGGTTGGAGGCGGGAAACCTTTACGAGCAGTACTTC
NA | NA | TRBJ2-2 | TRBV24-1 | CATSDLPRTGELFF | TGTGCCACCAGTGATTTGCCTAGAACCGGGGAGCTGTTTTTT
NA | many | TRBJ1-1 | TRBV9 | CASSVGSRTEAFF | TGTGCCAGCAGCGTAGGGTCGCGGACTGAAGCTTTCTTT
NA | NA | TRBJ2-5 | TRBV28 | CASSVGKWGTQYF | TGTGCCAGCAGTGTAGGCAAGTGGGGGACCCAGTACTTC
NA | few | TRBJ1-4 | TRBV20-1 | CSGRKAGGEKLFF | TGCAGTGGTAGGAAAGCTGGGGGTGAAAAACTGTTTTTT
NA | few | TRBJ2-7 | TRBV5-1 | CASSSDPVVTYEQYF | TGCGCCAGCAGCTCGGACCCGGTCGTTACCTACGAGCAGTACTTC
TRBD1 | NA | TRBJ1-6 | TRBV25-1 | CASQDRVNSPLHF | TGTGCCAGCCAGGACAGGGTTAATTCACCCCTCCACTTT
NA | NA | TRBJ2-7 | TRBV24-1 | CASSSLSRGTPYEQYF | TGTGCCAGCAGCTCTCTATCGAGGGGAACCCCCTACGAGCAGTACTTC
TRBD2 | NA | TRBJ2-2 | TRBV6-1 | CASRGTSGRSIGELFF | TGTGCCAGCAGGGGGACTAGCGGGAGGTCTATCGGGGAGCTGTTTTTT
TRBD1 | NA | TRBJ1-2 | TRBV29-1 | CSVADRANGYTF | TGCAGCGTCGCTGACAGGGCGAACGGCTACACCTTC
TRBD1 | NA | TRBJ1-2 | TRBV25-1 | CASTTDRGLNYGYTF | TGTGCCAGTACCACGGACAGGGGCCTTAACTATGGCTACACCTTC
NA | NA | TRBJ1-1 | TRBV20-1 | CSARGETEAFF | TGCAGTGCTAGAGGGGAGACTGAAGCTTTCTTT
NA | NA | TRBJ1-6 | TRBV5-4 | CASSLGGMTNSPLHF | TGTGCCAGCAGCTTGGGGGGAATGACTAATTCACCCCTCCACTTT
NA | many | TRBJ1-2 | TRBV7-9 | CASRSDTNYGYTF | TGTGCCAGCAGATCGGACACTAACTATGGCTACACCTTC
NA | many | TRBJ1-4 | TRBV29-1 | CSVLWATNEKLFF | TGCAGCGTTTTATGGGCAACTAATGAAAAACTGTTTTTT
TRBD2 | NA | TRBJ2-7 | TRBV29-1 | CSVELAGGRYEQYF | TGCAGCGTCGAGTTAGCGGGAGGGCGGTACGAGCAGTACTTC
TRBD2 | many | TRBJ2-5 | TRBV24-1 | CATSDSGTSGRWQETQYF | TGTGCCACCAGTGACTCTGGGACTAGCGGGAGGTGGCAAGAGACCCAGTACTTC
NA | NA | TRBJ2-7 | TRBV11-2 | CASSYRTNPYEQYF | TGTGCCAGCAGCTACCGTACTAACCCCTACGAGCAGTACTTC
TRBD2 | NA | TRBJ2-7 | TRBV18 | CASSPDGRYPYEQYF | TGTGCCAGCTCACCAGACGGGAGGTACCCCTACGAGCAGTACTTC
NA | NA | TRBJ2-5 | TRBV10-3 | CAIREGLLGGETQYF | TGTGCCATCAGAGAGGGACTCCTGGGTGGGGAGACCCAGTACTTC
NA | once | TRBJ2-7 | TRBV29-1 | CSVEVATGRRYEQYF | TGCAGCGTTGAAGTAGCTACAGGACGCCGCTACGAGCAGTACTTC
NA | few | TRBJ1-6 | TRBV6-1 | CATSDSYNSPLHF | TGTGCCACCTCCGACAGCTATAATTCACCCCTCCACTTT